The rows below give T cell receptor beta chains drawn from one sample of a study of siplizumab effects on memory and regulatory T cells. Libraries were prepared by immunoSEQ multiplex PCR; TCRdb keeps only in-frame clonotypes and omits some of them. The sample lists about 110,000 clones, about 91% occurring once. The specimen sequenced was Tregs sorted from blood. These receptors all stem from a human donor in good health. The CDR3 runs from the conserved cysteine through the conserved F or W. The D gene is left open where the match is weak. For some rows the clone size is stated as once, few or many, or as a class when expanded; others skip it.

V: TRBV18
J: TRBJ2-2
D: NA
size: NA
DNA: TGTGCCAGCTTCCAGGCAACGGGGAACACCGGGGAGCTGTTTTTT
CDR3: CASFQATGNTGELFF

V: TRBV6-5
J: TRBJ1-5
D: NA
size: NA
DNA: TGTGCCAGCAGGTCCCATCTGGTCCAGCCCCAGCATTTT
CDR3: CASRSHLVQPQHF

V: TRBV2
J: TRBJ2-2
D: TRBD2
size: NA
DNA: TGTGCCAGCAGACAAACTAGCGGGAGCCCCGGGGAGCTGTTTTTT
CDR3: CASRQTSGSPGELFF

V: TRBV6-6
J: TRBJ2-7
D: NA
size: NA
DNA: TGTGCCAGCAGTTACTCAAGTGTCTCCTACGAGCAGTACTTC
CDR3: CASSYSSVSYEQYF

V: TRBV6-6
J: TRBJ2-2
D: TRBD1
size: NA
DNA: TGTGCCAGCAGTACGGGACAGGGCAGCACCGGGGAGCTGTTTTTT
CDR3: CASSTGQGSTGELFF

V: TRBV7-9
J: TRBJ1-2
D: TRBD1
size: NA
DNA: TGTGCCAGCAGCTCCGGGACAGGGACATCGCTCTATGGCTACACCTTC
CDR3: CASSSGTGTSLYGYTF

V: TRBV2
J: TRBJ1-2
D: NA
size: NA
DNA: TGTGCCAGCAGTAGTGAGCAGCACTATGGCTACACCTTC
CDR3: CASSSEQHYGYTF

V: TRBV5-1
J: TRBJ2-3
D: NA
size: once
DNA: TGCGCCACCCCCCGGGGTCAGGATACGCAGTATTTT
CDR3: CATPRGQDTQYF

V: TRBV6-1
J: TRBJ1-3
D: TRBD1
size: NA
DNA: TGTGCCAGCAGTGTGACAGGGGCCGGCTCTGGAAACACCATATATTTT
CDR3: CASSVTGAGSGNTIYF

V: TRBV7-3
J: TRBJ2-1
D: NA
size: NA
DNA: TGTGCCAGCAGCTTAAGTGGGAGCGCCTACAATGAGCAGTTCTTC
CDR3: CASSLSGSAYNEQFF

V: TRBV5-4
J: TRBJ2-5
D: NA
size: NA
DNA: TGTGCCAGCAGCTTTCGGGACGCCAAGGGCAGGGAGACCCAGTACTTC
CDR3: CASSFRDAKGRETQYF

V: TRBV19
J: TRBJ2-6
D: TRBD1
size: NA
DNA: TGTGCCAGTAGTATTAGGACAGGGACACTCTCTGGGGCCAACGTCCTGACTTTC
CDR3: CASSIRTGTLSGANVLTF

V: TRBV10-3
J: TRBJ1-2
D: NA
size: NA
DNA: TGTGCCATCAGTGGAGGGGGGGGCGCCTTCTATGGCTACACCTTC
CDR3: CAISGGGGAFYGYTF

V: TRBV11-1
J: TRBJ2-7
D: TRBD2
size: NA
DNA: TGTGCCAGCAGCTTAAGACTAGCGGGAGAGTACGAGCAGTACTTC
CDR3: CASSLRLAGEYEQYF

V: TRBV6-5
J: TRBJ2-3
D: NA
size: once
DNA: TGTGCCAGCAGCTCACAGGGGAGGATGGTCGAAAGGCAGTATTTT
CDR3: CASSSQGRMVERQYF

V: TRBV30
J: TRBJ1-5
D: NA
size: NA
DNA: TGTGCCTGGAGTGTACGAGGGATAAGCAATCAGCCCCAGCATTTT
CDR3: CAWSVRGISNQPQHF

V: TRBV10-3
J: TRBJ2-7
D: TRBD1
size: NA
DNA: TGTGCCATCAGTGGTAGGACAGGGAGCTCCTACGAGCAGTACTTC
CDR3: CAISGRTGSSYEQYF

V: TRBV18
J: TRBJ1-4
D: NA
size: NA
DNA: TGTGCCAGCTCACCTTCAGGGACGGGAGGTGGAGCAACTAATGAAAAACTGTTTTTT
CDR3: CASSPSGTGGGATNEKLFF

V: TRBV10-3
J: TRBJ1-4
D: TRBD1
size: NA
DNA: TGTGCCATCAGTGAGACAGGGAACACAGGGGCAACTAATGAAAAACTGTTTTTT
CDR3: CAISETGNTGATNEKLFF

V: TRBV19
J: TRBJ2-5
D: TRBD2
size: NA
DNA: TGTGCCAGTAGGAAGACTAGCTTGTCCCAAGAGACCCAGTACTTC
CDR3: CASRKTSLSQETQYF

V: TRBV19
J: TRBJ2-1
D: NA
size: NA
DNA: TGTGCCAGTAGTCTCCCAAATCCCCTGTACAATGAGCAGTTCTTC
CDR3: CASSLPNPLYNEQFF

V: TRBV28
J: TRBJ2-3
D: TRBD1
size: NA
DNA: TGTGCCAGCAGTTCGCACCAGAACAGGGGAAGTACGCAGTATTTT
CDR3: CASSSHQNRGSTQYF

V: TRBV11-1
J: TRBJ1-2
D: NA
size: NA
DNA: TGTGCCAGCAGCAACGACCTCTATGGCTACACCTTC
CDR3: CASSNDLYGYTF

V: TRBV19
J: TRBJ2-1
D: TRBD2
size: NA
DNA: TGTGCCAGTAGTATCGCTAGCGGGTCCTACAATGAGCAGTTCTTC
CDR3: CASSIASGSYNEQFF

V: TRBV27
J: TRBJ2-5
D: TRBD2
size: NA
DNA: TGTGCCAGCTCCCGGACTAGCGGAGAGACCCAGTACTTC
CDR3: CASSRTSGETQYF

V: TRBV4-2
J: TRBJ2-2
D: NA
size: NA
DNA: TGTGCCAGCAGCCGAGACAGGATGAACACCGGGGAGCTGTTTTTT
CDR3: CASSRDRMNTGELFF

V: TRBV6-1
J: TRBJ1-1
D: TRBD1
size: NA
DNA: TGTGCCAGCTCGCAGGGGGCCGGGGGAAACACTGAAGCTTTCTTT
CDR3: CASSQGAGGNTEAFF

V: TRBV5-1
J: TRBJ2-1
D: NA
size: once
DNA: TGCGCCAGCGGGACCGGCGGCCCCTACAATGAGCAGTTCTTC
CDR3: CASGTGGPYNEQFF

V: TRBV18
J: TRBJ2-7
D: TRBD1
size: NA
DNA: TGTGCCAGCTCACCGGTTACAGGGGGGTCCTACGAGCAGTACTTC
CDR3: CASSPVTGGSYEQYF

V: TRBV10-3
J: TRBJ1-2
D: NA
size: NA
DNA: TGTGCCATCAGTGAGTCATCCAGGTCGGATGGCTACACCTTC
CDR3: CAISESSRSDGYTF

V: TRBV7-2
J: TRBJ2-6
D: NA
size: NA
DNA: TGTGCCAGCAGCTTAGACAGCTCTGGGGCCAACGTCCTGACTTTC
CDR3: CASSLDSSGANVLTF

V: TRBV18
J: TRBJ1-5
D: NA
size: NA
DNA: TGTGCCAGCTCACCACGGGAAACAAGTCAGCCCCAGCATTTT
CDR3: CASSPRETSQPQHF

V: TRBV6-1
J: TRBJ2-7
D: NA
size: NA
DNA: TGTGCCAGCAGTGAAGCGTTTCGGGATTACGAGCAGTACTTC
CDR3: CASSEAFRDYEQYF

V: TRBV7-9
J: TRBJ2-7
D: TRBD1
size: few
DNA: TGTGCCAGCAGCTCTTGGGACAGGGGTTCTTACGAGCAGTACTTC
CDR3: CASSSWDRGSYEQYF

V: TRBV29-1
J: TRBJ1-2
D: NA
size: NA
DNA: TGCAGCGTTGGACAGTTAGCTAACTATGGCTACACCTTC
CDR3: CSVGQLANYGYTF

V: TRBV6-6
J: TRBJ2-2
D: NA
size: NA
DNA: TGTGCCAGCACTGCCACAGGGAACACGGGGGAGCTGTTTTTT
CDR3: CASTATGNTGELFF

V: TRBV6-5
J: TRBJ2-7
D: NA
size: NA
DNA: TGTGCCAGCAGTTACTCGGGGGCGGGGAGCGAGCAGTACTTC
CDR3: CASSYSGAGSEQYF

V: TRBV19
J: TRBJ2-3
D: TRBD2
size: once
DNA: TGTGCCAGTAGGGAAGCGGGAGTGACAGATACGCAGTATTTT
CDR3: CASREAGVTDTQYF

V: TRBV9
J: TRBJ2-2
D: NA
size: NA
DNA: TGTGCCAGCGCAAGGGGAGACACCGGGGAGCTGTTTTTT
CDR3: CASARGDTGELFF

V: TRBV2
J: TRBJ2-4
D: TRBD2
size: NA
DNA: TGTGCCAGCAGTCAACTAGCGGGAGAATACATTCAGTACTTC
CDR3: CASSQLAGEYIQYF

V: TRBV14
J: TRBJ1-2
D: NA
size: NA
DNA: TGTGCCAGCAGTCTTGATTGGAGGGGTGGCTACACCTTC
CDR3: CASSLDWRGGYTF

V: TRBV9
J: TRBJ2-3
D: NA
size: NA
DNA: TGTGCCAGCAGCGTTCAGCCAGGAGCAGATACGCAGTATTTT
CDR3: CASSVQPGADTQYF

V: TRBV7-2
J: TRBJ2-3
D: TRBD2
size: NA
DNA: TGTGCCAGCAGCTTGTGGCTAGCGGGAGGGACAGATACGCAGTATTTT
CDR3: CASSLWLAGGTDTQYF

V: TRBV6-6
J: TRBJ1-1
D: NA
size: NA
DNA: TGTGCCAGCAGTTATCCCTTCGGGAACACTGAAGCTTTCTTT
CDR3: CASSYPFGNTEAFF

V: TRBV7-2
J: TRBJ2-7
D: TRBD2
size: NA
DNA: TGTGCCAGCAGCTTGGGTAGCGGGAGCGAGCAGTACTTC
CDR3: CASSLGSGSEQYF

V: TRBV6-5
J: TRBJ2-7
D: NA
size: NA
DNA: TGTGCCAGCAGTTACTGGCAGGGTAGAAACTACGAGCAGTACTTC
CDR3: CASSYWQGRNYEQYF

V: TRBV5-6
J: TRBJ2-7
D: NA
size: NA
DNA: TGTGCCAGCAGCCCGGGGCTCTACGAGCAGTACTTC
CDR3: CASSPGLYEQYF

V: TRBV6-5
J: TRBJ2-2
D: NA
size: NA
DNA: TGTGCCAGCAGTTCTGACAACACCGGGGAGCTGTTTTTT
CDR3: CASSSDNTGELFF

V: TRBV6-1
J: TRBJ2-2
D: TRBD1
size: NA
DNA: TGTGCCAGCACCGGACAGGGGAACGGGGAGCTGTTTTTT
CDR3: CASTGQGNGELFF

V: TRBV19
J: TRBJ2-2
D: NA
size: NA
DNA: TGTGCCAGTAGTGAACGGGAGAGGGGAACCGGGGAGCTGTTTTTT
CDR3: CASSERERGTGELFF

V: TRBV7-2
J: TRBJ1-2
D: TRBD1
size: NA
DNA: TGTGCCAGCAGCTTAGATCGAGACAGGGTTTTCTATGGCTACACCTTC
CDR3: CASSLDRDRVFYGYTF